This T cell receptor beta chain was obtained from a study of T cell responses to AZD1222 COVID-19 vaccine. Study-wide findings and caveats: Most donors were white British and more were female, and clonal diversity was possibly underestimated. Increases in Spike-specific TCR breadth and depth were seen after two AZD1222 doses. Regions 160-218 and 743-854 held dominance among vaccine-associated CD4 TCRs, which spanned spike.

The assay was immunoSEQ multiplex PCR, and TCRdb's table has in-frame clones only and misses some. The sample comprises 55,000 to 80,000 clones, less than 90% of which are singletons, and 21% rests with the top ten. The CDR3 is 13 amino acids. The germline CDR1 and CDR2 sequences are KGHDR and SFDVKD. V shed 5 bases and J shed 5 bases, with 8 bases lying between them. Notes on this clone: The antigen is undetermined.

This rearrangement joins TRBV24-1 to TRBJ2-2; D perhaps matches TRBD1 (5 bases). This receptor was taken from an adult in good health. Here the sequenced sample was peripheral blood, taken on day 0 of AZD1222 vaccination. In DNA form, the CDR3 reads TGTGCCACCAGTGGACAGTTTACCGGGGAGCTGTTTTTT. Amino acid sequence: CATSGQFTGELFF.